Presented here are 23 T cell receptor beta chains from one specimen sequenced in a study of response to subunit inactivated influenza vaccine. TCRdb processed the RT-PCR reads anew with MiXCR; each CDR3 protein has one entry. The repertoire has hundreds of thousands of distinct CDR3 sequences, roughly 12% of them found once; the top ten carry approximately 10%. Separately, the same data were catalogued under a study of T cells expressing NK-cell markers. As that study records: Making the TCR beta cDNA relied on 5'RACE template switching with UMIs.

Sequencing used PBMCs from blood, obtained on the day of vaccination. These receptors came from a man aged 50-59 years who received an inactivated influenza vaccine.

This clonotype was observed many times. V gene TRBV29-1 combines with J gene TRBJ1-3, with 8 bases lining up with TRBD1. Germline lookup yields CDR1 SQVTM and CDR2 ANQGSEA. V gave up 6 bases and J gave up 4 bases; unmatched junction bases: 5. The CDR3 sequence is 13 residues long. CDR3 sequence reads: CSVKGQEGNTIYF. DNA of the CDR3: TGCAGCGTGAAGGGACAGGAGGGAAACACCATATATTTT.

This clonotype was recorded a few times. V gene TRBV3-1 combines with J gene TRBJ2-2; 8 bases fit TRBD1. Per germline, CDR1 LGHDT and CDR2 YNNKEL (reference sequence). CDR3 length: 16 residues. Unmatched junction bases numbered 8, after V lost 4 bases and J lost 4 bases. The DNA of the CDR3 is TGTGCCAGCAGCCTACGAGGACAGGGTCGCACCGGGGAGCTGTTTTTT. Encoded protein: CASSLRGQGRTGELFF. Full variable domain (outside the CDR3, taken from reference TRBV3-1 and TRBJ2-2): DTAVSQTPKYLVTQMGNDKSIKCEQNLGHDTMYWYKQDSKKFLKIMFSYNNKELIINETVPNRFSPKSPDKAHLNLHINSLELGDSAVYFCASSLRGQGRTGELFFGEGSRLTVL.

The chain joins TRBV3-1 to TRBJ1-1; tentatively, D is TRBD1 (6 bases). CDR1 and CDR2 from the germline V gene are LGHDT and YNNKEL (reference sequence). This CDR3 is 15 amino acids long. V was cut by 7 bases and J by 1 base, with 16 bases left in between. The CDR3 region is CASTESDRRNTEAFF. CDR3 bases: TGTGCCAGCACCGAATCTGACAGGAGGAACACTGAAGCTTTCTTT.

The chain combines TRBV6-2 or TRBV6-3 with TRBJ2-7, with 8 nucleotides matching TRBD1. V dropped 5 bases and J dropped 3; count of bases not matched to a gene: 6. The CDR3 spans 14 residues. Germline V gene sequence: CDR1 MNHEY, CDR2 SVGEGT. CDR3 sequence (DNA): TGTGCCAGCAGTACGACAGGGGAACGCTACGAGCAGTACTTC. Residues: CASSTTGERYEQYF.

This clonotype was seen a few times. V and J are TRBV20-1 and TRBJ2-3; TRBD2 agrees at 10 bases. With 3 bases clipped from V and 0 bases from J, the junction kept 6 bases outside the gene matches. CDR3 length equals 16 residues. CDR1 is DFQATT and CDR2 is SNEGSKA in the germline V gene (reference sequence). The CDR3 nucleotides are TGCAGTGCTAGCCCTCCTAGCGGGGGTAGCACAGATACGCAGTATTTT. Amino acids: CSASPPSGGSTDTQYF.

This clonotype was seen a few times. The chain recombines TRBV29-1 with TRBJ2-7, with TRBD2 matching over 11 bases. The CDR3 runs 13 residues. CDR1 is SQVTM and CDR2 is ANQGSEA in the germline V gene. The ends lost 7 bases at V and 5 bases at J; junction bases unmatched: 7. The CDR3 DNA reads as TGCAGCGGAAAGACTAGCGGGAACCACGAGCAGTACTTC. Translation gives CSGKTSGNHEQYF.

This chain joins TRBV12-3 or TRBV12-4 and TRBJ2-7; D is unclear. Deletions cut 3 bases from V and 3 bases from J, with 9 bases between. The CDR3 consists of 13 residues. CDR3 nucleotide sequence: TGTGCCAGCAGTTTCGCGTTGGACTACGAGCAGTACTTC. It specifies CASSFALDYEQYF.

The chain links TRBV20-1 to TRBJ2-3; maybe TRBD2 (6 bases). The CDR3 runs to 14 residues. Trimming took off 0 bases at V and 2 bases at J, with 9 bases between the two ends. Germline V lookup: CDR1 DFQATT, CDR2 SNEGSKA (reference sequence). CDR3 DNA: TGCAGTGCTAGAGATTTGCGGGACACAGATACGCAGTATTTT. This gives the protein CSARDLRDTDTQYF.

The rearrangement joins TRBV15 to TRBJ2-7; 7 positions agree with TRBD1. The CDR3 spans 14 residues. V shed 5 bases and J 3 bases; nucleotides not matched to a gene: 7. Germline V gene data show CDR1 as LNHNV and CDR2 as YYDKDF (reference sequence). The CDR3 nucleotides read TGTGCCACCAGCGCCAGACAGGGCTACTACGAGCAGTACTTC. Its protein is CATSARQGYYEQYF.

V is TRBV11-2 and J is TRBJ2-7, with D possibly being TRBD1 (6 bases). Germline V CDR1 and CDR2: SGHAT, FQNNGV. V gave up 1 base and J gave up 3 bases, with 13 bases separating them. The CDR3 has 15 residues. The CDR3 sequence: CASSLGTGQSYEQYF. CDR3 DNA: TGTGCCAGCAGCTTAGGTACAGGGCAGAGCTACGAGCAGTACTTC.

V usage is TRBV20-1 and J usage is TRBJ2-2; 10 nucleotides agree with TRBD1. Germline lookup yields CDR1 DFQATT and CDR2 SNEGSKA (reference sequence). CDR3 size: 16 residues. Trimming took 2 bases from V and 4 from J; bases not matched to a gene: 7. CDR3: CSARPGTGDLTGELFF. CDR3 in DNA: TGCAGTGCTAGACCCGGGACAGGGGATCTCACCGGGGAGCTGTTTTTT.

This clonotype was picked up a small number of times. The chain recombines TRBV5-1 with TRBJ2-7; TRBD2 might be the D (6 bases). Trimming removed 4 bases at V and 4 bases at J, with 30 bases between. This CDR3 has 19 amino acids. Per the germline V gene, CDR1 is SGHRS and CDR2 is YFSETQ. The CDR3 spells CASSLMTRSSGEVAYEQYF. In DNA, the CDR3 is TGCGCCAGCAGCCTAATGACTAGGAGCTCGGGTGAAGTAGCTTACGAGCAGTACTTC.

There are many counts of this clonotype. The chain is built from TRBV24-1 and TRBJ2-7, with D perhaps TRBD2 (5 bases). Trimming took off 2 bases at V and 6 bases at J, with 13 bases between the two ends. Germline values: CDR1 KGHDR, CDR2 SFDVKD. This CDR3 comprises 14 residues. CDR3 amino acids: CATSDSQNLAEQYF. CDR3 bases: TGTGCCACCAGTGATTCACAGAATCTAGCCGAGCAGTACTTC.

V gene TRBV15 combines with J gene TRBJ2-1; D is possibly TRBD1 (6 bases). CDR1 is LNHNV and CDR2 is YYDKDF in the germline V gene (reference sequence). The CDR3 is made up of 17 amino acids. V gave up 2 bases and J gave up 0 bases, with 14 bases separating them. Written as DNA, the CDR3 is TGTGCCACCAGCAGACAGGGGTTGGCGAGCTCCTACAATGAGCAGTTCTTC. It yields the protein CATSRQGLASSYNEQFF.

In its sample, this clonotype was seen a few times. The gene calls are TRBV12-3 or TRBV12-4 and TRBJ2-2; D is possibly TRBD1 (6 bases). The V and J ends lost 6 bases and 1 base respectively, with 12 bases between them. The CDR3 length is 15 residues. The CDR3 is CASRYGQQNTGELFF. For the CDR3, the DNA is TGTGCCAGCAGATACGGACAGCAGAACACCGGGGAGCTGTTTTTT.

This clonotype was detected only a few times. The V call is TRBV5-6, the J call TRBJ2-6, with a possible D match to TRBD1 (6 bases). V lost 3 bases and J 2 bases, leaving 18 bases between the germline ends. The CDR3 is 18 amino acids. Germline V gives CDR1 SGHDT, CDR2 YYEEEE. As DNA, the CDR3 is TGTGCCAGCAGCTACATGTGGTACAGGGAAACTGGGGCCAACGTCCTGACTTTC. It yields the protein CASSYMWYRETGANVLTF. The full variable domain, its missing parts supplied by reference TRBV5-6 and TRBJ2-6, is DAGVTQSPTHLIKTRGQQVTLRCSPKSGHDTVSWYQQALGQGPQFIFQYYEEEERQRGNFPDRFSGHQFPNYSSELNVNALLLGDSALYLCASSYMWYRETGANVLTFGAGSRLTVL.

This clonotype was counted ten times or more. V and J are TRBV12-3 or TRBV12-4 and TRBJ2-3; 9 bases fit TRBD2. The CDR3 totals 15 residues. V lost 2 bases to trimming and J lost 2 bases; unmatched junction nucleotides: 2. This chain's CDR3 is CASSLSSGNTDTQYF. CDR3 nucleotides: TGTGCCAGCAGTTTATCTAGCGGGAACACAGATACGCAGTATTTT.

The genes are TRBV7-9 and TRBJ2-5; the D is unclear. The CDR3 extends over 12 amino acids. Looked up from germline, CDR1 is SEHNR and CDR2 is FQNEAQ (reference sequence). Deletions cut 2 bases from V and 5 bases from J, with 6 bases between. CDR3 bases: TGTGCCAGCAGCTTAATGGAGGAGACCCAGTACTTC. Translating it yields CASSLMEETQYF.

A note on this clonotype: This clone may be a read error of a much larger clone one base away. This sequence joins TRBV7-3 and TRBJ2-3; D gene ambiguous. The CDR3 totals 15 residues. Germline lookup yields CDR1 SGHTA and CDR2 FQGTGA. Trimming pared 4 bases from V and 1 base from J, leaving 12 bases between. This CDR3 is CASSSIGLGTDTQYF. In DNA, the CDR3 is TGTGCCAGCAGCTCTATCGGCCTAGGCACAGATACGCAGTATTTT.

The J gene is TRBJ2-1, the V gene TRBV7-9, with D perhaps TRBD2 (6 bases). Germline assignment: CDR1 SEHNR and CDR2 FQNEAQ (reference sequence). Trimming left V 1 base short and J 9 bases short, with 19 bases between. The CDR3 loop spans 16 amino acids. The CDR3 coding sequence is TGTGCCAGCAGCTTAGTGCGCGGGGCACCTGGGGTTGAGCAGTTCTTC. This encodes CASSLVRGAPGVEQFF.

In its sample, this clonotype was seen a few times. CDR3 in DNA: TGCGCCAGCAGCCCTACAAGTGGGACAGAGGGCCTGGGTGTGGATGAAAAACTGTTTTTT. This encodes CASSPTSGTEGLGVDEKLFF. The chain uses TRBV4-1 and TRBJ1-4; 7 positions match TRBD1. The CDR3 loop spans 20 amino acids. The ends lost 4 bases at V and 6 bases at J; junction bases unmatched: 23. CDR1 and CDR2 from the germline V gene are MGHRA and YSYEKL.

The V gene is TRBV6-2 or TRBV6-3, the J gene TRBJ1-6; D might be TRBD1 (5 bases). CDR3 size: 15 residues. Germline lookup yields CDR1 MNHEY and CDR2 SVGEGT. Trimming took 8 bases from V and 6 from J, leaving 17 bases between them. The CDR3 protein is CASDLRTGGNSPLHF. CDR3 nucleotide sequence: TGTGCCAGCGACCTTAGGACGGGGGGTAATTCACCCCTCCACTTT.

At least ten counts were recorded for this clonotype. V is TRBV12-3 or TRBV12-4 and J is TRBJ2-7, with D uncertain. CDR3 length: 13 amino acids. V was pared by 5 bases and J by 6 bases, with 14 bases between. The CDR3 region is CASSTGRVGEQYF. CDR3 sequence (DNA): TGTGCCAGCAGTACCGGGCGCGTGGGCGAGCAGTACTTC.